This is a list of T cell receptor beta chains from one sample in a study of cytomegalovirus exposure and HLA in healthy donors. Repertoires were generated with immunoSEQ multiplex PCR, while TCRdb's copy carries only in-frame clones and drops some. The data hold 130,000 to 150,000 clones, with approximately 80% observed a single time. The sample comprised PBMCs. These receptors were obtained from a woman in her fifties or sixties in good health and CMV-seronegative. Each CDR3 is given with its conserved first and last residue. The D gene is left open where the match is weak. Only part of the rows carry a size: once, few, many, or a class if the clone is expanded.

j_call | v_call | d_call | clone_size | cdr3_aa | cdr3_nt
TRBJ1-4 | TRBV7-9 | NA | NA | CASSSPRGGTNEKLFF | TGTGCCAGCAGCTCCCCTCGCGGGGGAACTAATGAAAAACTGTTTTTT
TRBJ2-2 | TRBV2 | TRBD2 | few | CASTSSGATNTGELFF | TGTGCCAGCACCTCTAGCGGGGCCACGAACACCGGGGAGCTGTTTTTT
TRBJ1-1 | TRBV19 | NA | NA | CASSRRERSWSNTEAFF | TGTGCCAGTAGTCGACGGGAACGAAGTTGGTCGAACACTGAAGCTTTCTTT
TRBJ1-2 | TRBV5-1 | NA | few | CASSLSGATNYGYTF | TGCGCCAGCAGCTTGTCTGGGGCGACGAACTATGGCTACACCTTC
TRBJ1-5 | TRBV6-5 | NA | NA | CASSLPEGGHQPQHF | TGTGCCAGCAGCCTGCCCGAGGGAGGACATCAGCCCCAGCATTTT
TRBJ1-1 | TRBV6-1 | TRBD1 | NA | CASSEDRGITEAFF | TGTGCCAGCAGTGAAGACAGGGGAATCACTGAAGCTTTCTTT
TRBJ1-6 | TRBV19 | NA | NA | CATRDTNSPLHF | TGTGCCACCCGGGACACTAATTCACCCCTCCACTTT
TRBJ1-4 | TRBV6-5 | NA | NA | CASREPGDEKLFF | TGTGCCAGCAGAGAACCGGGGGATGAAAAACTGTTTTTT
TRBJ2-2 | TRBV4-3 | TRBD2 | few | CASSQDRGGGAVGELFF | TGCGCCAGCAGCCAAGATCGAGGCGGGGGGGCGGTCGGGGAGCTGTTTTTT
TRBJ2-3 | TRBV7-2 | TRBD2 | NA | CASRGGPGTDTQYF | TGTGCCAGCAGGGGAGGGCCGGGCACAGATACGCAGTATTTT
TRBJ2-6 | TRBV6-4 | NA | NA | CASSTGPGANVLTF | TGTGCCAGCAGTACAGGGCCTGGGGCCAACGTCCTGACTTTC
TRBJ2-7 | TRBV27 | TRBD1 | NA | CASSLIPPGTDFSYEQYF | TGTGCCAGCAGTTTGATTCCCCCCGGGACAGATTTCTCCTACGAGCAGTACTTC
TRBJ1-4 | TRBV30 | NA | NA | CAWTQGTTNEKLFF | TGTGCCTGGACTCAGGGAACAACTAATGAAAAACTGTTTTTT
TRBJ1-1 | TRBV6-4 | NA | few | CASSVAPYTEAFF | TGTGCCAGCAGTGTAGCACCTTACACTGAAGCTTTCTTT
TRBJ2-5 | TRBV4-1 | NA | NA | CASSRTSQETQYF | TGCGCCAGCAGCCGAACCAGCCAAGAGACCCAGTACTTC
TRBJ2-5 | TRBV7-9 | NA | NA | CASSFTQNKETQYF | TGTGCCAGCAGCTTTACCCAAAACAAAGAGACCCAGTACTTC
TRBJ1-6 | TRBV28 | TRBD1 | NA | CATTGGESPLHF | TGTGCCACCACAGGGGGCGAATCACCCCTCCACTTT
TRBJ1-6 | TRBV6-5 | NA | NA | CASTGNNSPLHF | TGTGCCAGCACAGGGAATAATTCACCCCTCCACTTT
TRBJ2-2 | TRBV7-9 | TRBD2 | many | CASSAGLAGGMSTGELFF | TGTGCCAGCAGCGCCGGACTAGCGGGGGGTATGAGCACCGGGGAGCTGTTTTTT
TRBJ2-7 | TRBV4-1 | TRBD2 | NA | CASSSSTSGVYEQYF | TGCGCCAGCAGCTCATCGACTAGCGGGGTCTACGAGCAGTACTTC
TRBJ1-3 | TRBV5-4 | TRBD1 | NA | CASSVQGDGNTIYF | TGTGCCAGCAGCGTGCAGGGGGATGGAAACACCATATATTTT
TRBJ1-2 | TRBV27 | TRBD1 | NA | CASSARPGGMVYGYTF | TGTGCCAGCAGTGCCCGACCAGGGGGCATGGTTTATGGCTACACCTTC
TRBJ1-5 | TRBV5-1 | NA | NA | CASSLGGVFNQPQHF | TGCGCCAGCAGCTTGGGGGGAGTATTCAATCAGCCCCAGCATTTT
TRBJ2-7 | TRBV29-1 | NA | NA | CSVESSGTSTYEQYF | TGCAGCGTTGAATCGTCGGGGACTTCCACCTACGAGCAGTACTTC
TRBJ2-7 | TRBV7-8 | TRBD2 | NA | CASLRVRASGGILGEQYF | TGTGCCAGCCTCCGAGTTCGGGCTAGCGGGGGGATACTTGGCGAGCAGTACTTC
TRBJ2-2 | TRBV25-1 | TRBD1 | NA | CASSDPTGPTGELFF | TGTGCCAGCAGTGACCCGACAGGGCCCACCGGGGAGCTGTTTTTT
TRBJ1-4 | TRBV4-1 | TRBD1 | NA | CASSQAPKRDSNEKLFF | TGCGCCAGCAGCCAAGCACCCAAGAGGGACAGTAATGAAAAACTGTTTTTT
TRBJ1-6 | TRBV2 | NA | NA | CASSGDINSPLHF | TGTGCCAGCAGTGGGGACATCAATTCACCCCTCCACTTT
TRBJ1-2 | TRBV28 | NA | few | CAVSQGNYGYTF | TGTGCCGTCTCGCAGGGGAACTATGGCTACACCTTC
TRBJ1-1 | TRBV28 | NA | NA | CASSLLGAARAFF | TGTGCCAGCAGTTTGTTGGGGGCGGCTCGAGCTTTCTTT
TRBJ2-3 | TRBV6-6 | NA | NA | CASSWILADTQYF | TGTGCCAGCAGCTGGATCTTAGCCGATACGCAGTATTTT
TRBJ2-1 | TRBV25-1 | NA | NA | CASSEPGDNEQFF | TGTGCCAGCAGTGAGCCAGGGGACAATGAGCAGTTCTTC
TRBJ2-3 | TRBV4-3 | TRBD2 | NA | CASSQRTSGGSSTDTQYF | TGCGCCAGCAGCCAACGAACTAGCGGGGGGTCTAGCACAGATACGCAGTATTTT
TRBJ2-7 | TRBV7-2 | TRBD2 | NA | CASSRGGGGGPYEQYF | TGTGCCAGCAGTCGCGGGGGAGGCGGGGGACCCTACGAGCAGTACTTC
TRBJ2-5 | TRBV25-1 | TRBD2 | few | CASSRLAGEETQYF | TGTGCCAGCAGCCGACTAGCGGGGGAAGAGACCCAGTACTTC
TRBJ1-4 | TRBV9 | NA | NA | CASSLRTVRNEKLFF | TGTGCCAGCAGCCTCCGGACAGTTCGTAATGAAAAACTGTTTTTT
TRBJ1-4 | TRBV28 | NA | NA | CASSPQRVNEKLFF | TGTGCCAGCAGCCCCCAGCGCGTTAATGAAAAACTGTTTTTT
TRBJ1-1 | TRBV2 | NA | NA | CASKQGFAFF | TGTGCCTCCAAACAGGGTTTTGCTTTCTTT
TRBJ1-6 | TRBV7-9 | NA | NA | CASSFRGLLNSPLHF | TGTGCCAGCAGCTTCCGCGGACTACTTAATTCACCCCTCCACTTT
TRBJ2-7 | TRBV5-1 | TRBD1 | NA | CASSLAGTGLYEQYF | TGCGCCAGCAGCTTGGCCGGGACAGGGCTCTACGAGCAGTACTTC
TRBJ1-2 | TRBV1 | NA | NA | CTSSQNRDYGYTF | TGCACCAGCAGCCAAAACAGGGACTATGGCTACACCTTC
TRBJ1-1 | TRBV6-4 | TRBD1 | NA | CASSDSDRGYTEAFF | TGTGCCAGCAGTGATTCAGACAGGGGGTACACTGAAGCCTTCTTT
TRBJ1-6 | TRBV27 | TRBD1 | NA | CASSLSRPGGSSPLHF | TGTGCCAGCAGTTTATCTCGGCCAGGGGGCAGTTCACCCCTCCACTTT
TRBJ2-3 | TRBV27 | TRBD2 | NA | CASNPSGLRTQYF | TGTGCCAGCAATCCTAGCGGACTACGTACGCAGTATTTT
TRBJ2-5 | TRBV6-1 | NA | NA | CASSDWHLTETQYF | TGTGCCAGCAGTGATTGGCACCTTACGGAGACCCAGTACTTC
TRBJ1-1 | TRBV10-2 | NA | few | CASTSPGTEAFF | TGCGCCAGCACCAGTCCTGGCACTGAAGCTTTCTTT